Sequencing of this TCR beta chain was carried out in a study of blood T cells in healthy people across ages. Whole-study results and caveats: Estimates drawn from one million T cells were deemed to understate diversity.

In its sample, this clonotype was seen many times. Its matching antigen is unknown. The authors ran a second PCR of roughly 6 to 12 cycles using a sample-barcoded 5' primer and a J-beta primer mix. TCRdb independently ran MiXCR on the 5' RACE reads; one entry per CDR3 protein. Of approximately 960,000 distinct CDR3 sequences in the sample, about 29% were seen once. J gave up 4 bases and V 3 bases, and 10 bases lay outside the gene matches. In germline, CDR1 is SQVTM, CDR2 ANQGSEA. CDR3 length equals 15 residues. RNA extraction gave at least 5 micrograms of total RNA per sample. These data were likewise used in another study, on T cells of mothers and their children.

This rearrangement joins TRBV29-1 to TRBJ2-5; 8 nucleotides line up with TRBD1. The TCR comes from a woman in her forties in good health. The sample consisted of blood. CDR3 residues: CSVDPGQGIRETQYF. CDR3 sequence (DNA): TGCAGCGTTGACCCCGGACAGGGAATTAGAGAGACCCAGTACTTC.